The 24 T cell receptor beta chains reported below all come from one sample, sequenced in a study of T cells in Graves' hyperthyroidism and ophthalmopathy. Amplified regions were TCR beta CDR3 sequences from RNA transcripts. First-round RT-PCR targeting the TCR CDR3 was performed with the HTBI primer set. TCRdb analysed the multiplex PCR reads with MiXCR anew, one entry per CDR3 protein. The sample yields almost 600,000 distinct CDR3 sequences, roughly 13% seen once. Sequencing was carried out using blood. Receptor source: a woman in her twenties or thirties with Graves' hyperthyroidism that later progressed to Graves' ophthalmopathy.

This clonotype was seen ten or more times. This chain joins TRBV29-1 and TRBJ1-1; 8 nucleotides line up with TRBD1. The germline CDR1 and CDR2 sequences are SQVTM and ANQGSEA. The trim removed 4 bases at V and 3 bases at J, leaving 10 bases unmatched. CDR3 length: 15 residues. The DNA of the CDR3 is TGCAGCGTTGGGGGCGGACAGGGAGGGTACACTGAAGCTTTCTTT. Residues: CSVGGGQGGYTEAFF.

This clonotype has a count of ten or more. The V call is TRBV6-1, the J call TRBJ1-1; the D gene is possibly TRBD1 (6 bases). This CDR3 has 15 amino acids. Germline-derived CDR1 and CDR2 are MNHNS and SASEGT. The V gene lost 5 bases and the J gene lost 5 bases, with 18 bases spanning the gap. CDR3 sequence (DNA): TGTGCCAGCAGTTCCGTGACAGGCCGGTGGACTGAAGCTTTCTTT. Translated, it gives CASSSVTGRWTEAFF.

With regard to this clonotype: Just one base apart from a much larger clone, this may be a read error. The CDR3 does not end in the conserved phenylalanine or tryptophan, so this is likely a read error. The chain is built from TRBV6-1 and TRBJ1-6, with no clear D. The CDR3 contains 12 residues. Trimming removed 7 bases from V and 4 bases from J, with 5 bases in between. The germline V gene encodes CDR1 MNHNS and CDR2 SASEGT. CDR3 in DNA: TGTGCCAGCACCCAGTATAATTCACCCCTCCACTCT. It yields the protein CASTQYNSPLHS.

This clonotype was detected many times. CDR3 coding DNA: TGTGCCAGCACCTCCCAAATCACACCTCGCTACGAGCAGTACTTC. As protein: CASTSQITPRYEQYF. The J gene is TRBJ2-7, the V gene TRBV28; D not certain. Germline assignment: CDR1 MDHEN and CDR2 SYDVKM. V lost 7 bases and J 3 bases, leaving 19 bases between the germline ends. The CDR3 spans 15 residues.

This clonotype was counted between two and nine times. The chain is built from TRBV20-1 and TRBJ1-4, with D possibly being TRBD1 (5 bases). Germline V gene sequence: CDR1 DFQATT, CDR2 SNEGSKA (reference sequence). This CDR3 has 15 residues. Trimming left V 3 bases short and J 3 bases short, with 14 bases between. The CDR3 nucleotides read TGCAGTGCTAGGACAACCGGGACGGCTAATGAAAAACTGTTTTTT. Translated: CSARTTGTANEKLFF.

The genes are TRBV7-2 and TRBJ1-2; D call uncertain. Germline-derived CDR1 and CDR2 are SGHTA and FQGNSA. V gave up 7 bases and J gave up 5 bases, with 14 bases separating them. The CDR3 is made up of 13 amino acids. The CDR3 reads CASTNAWGYGYTF. CDR3 bases: TGTGCCAGCACCAACGCGTGGGGTTATGGCTACACCTTC.

V gene TRBV29-1 combines with J gene TRBJ2-1, with D possibly TRBD1 on 5 matching bases. V was pared by 3 bases and J by 2 bases, with 5 bases between. Per germline, CDR1 SQVTM and CDR2 ANQGSEA. The CDR3 is 12 amino acids. The CDR3 region is CSVDRAYNEQFF. The CDR3 DNA is TGCAGCGTTGACAGGGCCTACAATGAGCAGTTCTTC.

The sample holds many counts of this clonotype. This chain links TRBV19 with TRBJ1-2; 9 bases agree with TRBD1. The CDR3 loop spans 15 amino acids. The trim removed 6 bases at V and 1 base at J, leaving 6 bases unmatched. Germline V gene lookup returns CDR1 LNHDA and CDR2 SQIVND (reference sequence). The CDR3 here is CASRHGQGNNYGYTF. The CDR3 DNA is TGTGCCAGTAGGCATGGACAGGGGAATAACTATGGCTACACCTTC. The full variable domain, in which reference TRBV19 and TRBJ1-2 provide the parts outside the CDR3, is DGGITQSPKYLFRKEGQNVTLSCEQNLNHDAMYWYRQDPGQGLRLIYYSQIVNDFQKGDIAEGYSVSREKKESFPLTVTSAQKNPTAFYLCASRHGQGNNYGYTFGSGTRLTVV.

There are a few counts of this clonotype. This rearrangement joins TRBV7-6 to TRBJ2-3; D possibly corresponds to TRBD2 (6 bases). V gave up 7 bases and J gave up 7 bases, with 15 bases separating them. This CDR3 contains 13 residues. CDR1 SGHVS and CDR2 FNYEAQ come from the germline V gene. The CDR3 is CASMRDGRNTQYF. The CDR3 region has the DNA TGTGCCAGCATGCGGGATGGGAGAAATACGCAGTATTTT.

This clonotype was seen many times. This rearrangement joins TRBV28 to TRBJ2-1; a possible D gene is TRBD2 (5 bases). Trimming stripped 6 bases from V and 0 bases from J, with 15 bases between. CDR3 length equals 16 residues. CDR1 MDHEN and CDR2 SYDVKM come from the germline V gene. CDR3 nucleotide sequence: TGTGCCAGCAGGCCCCGGACTGCTAGCTCCTACAATGAGCAGTTCTTC. This translates into CASRPRTASSYNEQFF.

This clonotype was seen more than once but under ten times. This chain joins TRBV12-3 or TRBV12-4 and TRBJ2-3, with 11 bases that match TRBD2. The CDR3 is 22 amino acids. V shed 6 bases, J shed 2 bases, and the junction held 25 bases outside the gene matches. The CDR3 nucleotides are TGTGCCAGCAGGCCTACTAGCGGGAGTGTCGAAGCGAGCTCGGACTACACAGATACGCAGTATTTT. Translation: CASRPTSGSVEASSDYTDTQYF.

This clonotype was observed at least ten times. This chain connects TRBV6-2 or TRBV6-3 to TRBJ1-2; TRBD1 is a possible D gene (5 bases). Per the germline V gene, CDR1 is MNHEY and CDR2 is SVGEGT. V lost 6 bases and J lost 6, with 11 bases in between. CDR3 length: 12 residues. CDR3 bases: TGTGCCAGCAGCGACAAGGGGCATGGCTACACCTTC. Encoded protein: CASSDKGHGYTF.

This clonotype was detected many times. The DNA is left out, because the CDR3 cannot be placed on it with certainty; the CDR3 is given as TCRdb lists it. V is TRBV27 and J is TRBJ2-2; the D segment call TRBD1 is taken from the table without a DNA check. The CDR3 extends over 16 residues, inclusive of both ends. CDR1 is MNHEY and CDR2 is SMNVEV in the germline V gene (reference sequence). The chain's CDR3 is CASSFLAAPGFGELFF.

This chain connects TRBV30 to TRBJ1-6; 12 bases match TRBD1. Germline V gene lookup returns CDR1 GTSNPN and CDR2 SVGIG (reference sequence). This CDR3 is 17 amino acids long. The V gene end was trimmed by 4 bases and the J gene end by 14 bases; junction bases not matched to a gene: 18. The CDR3 nucleotides are TGTGCCTGGAATCCCGGGACAGGGGGCATACGGACCGTCACCCTCCACTTT. This encodes CAWNPGTGGIRTVTLHF.

This clonotype was seen repeatedly, ten times or more. V usage is TRBV11-2 and J usage is TRBJ2-5; TRBD1 is a possible D gene (6 bases). Trimming removed 0 bases from V and 1 base from J, with 12 bases in between. The CDR3 totals 16 residues. Germline V gene sequence: CDR1 SGHAT, CDR2 FQNNGV. CDR3 nucleotide sequence: TGTGCCAGCAGCTTAGACCCAGGGGCTAGCCAAGAGACCCAGTACTTC. This encodes CASSLDPGASQETQYF.

This clonotype has ten or more counts. In DNA, the CDR3 is TGTGCCAGCAGTTTCTTAAGACGGGAGGGCCTCACAGATACGCAGTATTTT. Amino acids: CASSFLRREGLTDTQYF. The V call is TRBV27, the J call TRBJ2-3; 8 bases are a match to TRBD2. Trimming cost V 3 bases and J 2 bases; bases outside gene matches: 10. CDR3 length equals 17 residues. Germline V CDR1 and CDR2: MNHEY, SMNVEV (reference sequence).

There are many counts of this clonotype. The chain couples TRBV29-1 to TRBJ2-1, with 10 bases lining up with TRBD2. J gave up 3 bases and V 0 bases, and 5 bases lay outside the gene matches. The germline gives CDR1 SQVTM, CDR2 ANQGSEA. This CDR3 region has 16 residues. DNA for the CDR3: TGCAGCGTTGAAGATCTTGCTAGCGGGAGCTACAATGAGCAGTTCTTC. It specifies CSVEDLASGSYNEQFF.

This clonotype was observed at least ten times. The V gene is TRBV6-1, the J gene TRBJ2-2, with TRBD2 matching 11 bases. Germline-derived CDR1 and CDR2 are MNHNS and SASEGT. The length of the CDR3 is 15 residues. After removal of 7 bases from V and 5 bases from J, the junction contained 6 bases not matched to a gene. The CDR3 sequence: CASTLAGGDTGELFF. Written as DNA, the CDR3 is TGTGCCAGCACCTTAGCGGGAGGGGATACCGGGGAGCTGTTTTTT.

This clonotype was observed at least ten times. The rearrangement links TRBV6-1 to TRBJ2-6, with D tentatively TRBD1 (6 bases). The CDR3 sequence is 17 residues long. Trimming removed 2 bases at V and 1 base at J, with 12 bases between. Germline-derived CDR1 and CDR2 are MNHNS and SASEGT. Here the CDR3 DNA reads TGTGCCAGCAGTGAACGCAGGGGCTTATCTGGGGCCAACGTCCTGACTTTC. Its translation is CASSERRGLSGANVLTF.

This clonotype was recorded many times. J is TRBJ2-5 and V is TRBV20-1; the D gene is possibly TRBD2 (6 bases). CDR1 is DFQATT and CDR2 is SNEGSKA in the germline V gene (reference sequence). V lost 1 base and J lost 3, with 9 bases in between. This CDR3 is 13 amino acids long. Here the CDR3 DNA reads TGCAGTGCTAGAGGTTGGGAGGAAGAGACCCAGTACTTC. Encoded protein: CSARGWEEETQYF.

This clonotype was detected only a few times. V gene TRBV14 combines with J gene TRBJ2-2; no clear D gene. V dropped 6 bases and J dropped 4 bases, with 9 bases sitting between them. The CDR3 loop spans 13 amino acids. Germline V gives CDR1 SGHDN, CDR2 FVKESK. The CDR3 loop reads CASRPRTTGELFF. The CDR3 bases are TGTGCCAGCAGGCCAAGGACCACCGGGGAGCTGTTTTTT.

V gene TRBV6-1 combines with J gene TRBJ1-1; D is possibly TRBD1 (6 bases). The germline CDR1 and CDR2 sequences are MNHNS and SASEGT. The CDR3 loop spans 14 amino acids. Trimming shortened V by 6 bases and J by 5 bases, and 16 bases separated the two germline ends. The CDR3 sequence is CASRQTGLRTEAFF. The CDR3 nucleotides read TGTGCCAGCAGGCAAACAGGGCTTAGGACTGAAGCTTTCTTT.

Of note for this clonotype: This may be a read error: a much more frequent sequence differs by one nucleotide. J is TRBJ1-2 and V is TRBV6-1; tentative D call: TRBD1 (5 bases). The CDR3 loop spans 13 amino acids. V was cut by 6 bases and J by 4 bases, with 12 bases left in between. The germline V gene encodes CDR1 MNHNS and CDR2 SASEGT. The CDR3 loop reads CASRSGRLYGYTF. The CDR3 DNA reads as TGTGCCAGCAGATCAGGGCGACTCTATGGCTACACCTTC.

This clonotype was counted at least ten times. The chain couples TRBV7-9 to TRBJ2-3; TRBD1 matches 8 bases. Germline loops: CDR1 SEHNR, CDR2 FQNEAQ (reference sequence). V shed 4 bases and J 2 bases; nucleotides not matched to a gene: 5. This CDR3 is built from 15 residues. The CDR3 bases are TGTGCCAGCAGCTCGAGGACAGGGTCCACAGATACGCAGTATTTT. Amino acid sequence: CASSSRTGSTDTQYF.